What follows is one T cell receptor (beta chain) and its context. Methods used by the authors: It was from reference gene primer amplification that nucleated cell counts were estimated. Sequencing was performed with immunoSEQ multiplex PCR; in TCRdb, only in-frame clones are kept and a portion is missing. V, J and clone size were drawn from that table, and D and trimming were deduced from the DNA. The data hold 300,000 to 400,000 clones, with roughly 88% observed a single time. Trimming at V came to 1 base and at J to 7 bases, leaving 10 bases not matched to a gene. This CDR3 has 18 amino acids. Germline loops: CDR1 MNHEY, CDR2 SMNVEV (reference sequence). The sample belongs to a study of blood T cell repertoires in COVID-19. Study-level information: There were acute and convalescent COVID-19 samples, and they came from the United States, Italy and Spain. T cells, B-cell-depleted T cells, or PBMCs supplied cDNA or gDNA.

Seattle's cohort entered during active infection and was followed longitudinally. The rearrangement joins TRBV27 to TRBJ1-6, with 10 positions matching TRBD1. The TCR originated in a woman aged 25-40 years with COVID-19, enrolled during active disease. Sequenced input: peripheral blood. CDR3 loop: CASSLWMTGGARNSPLHF. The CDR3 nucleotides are TGTGCCAGCAGTTTATGGATGACAGGGGGCGCGAGGAATTCACCCCTCCACTTT.